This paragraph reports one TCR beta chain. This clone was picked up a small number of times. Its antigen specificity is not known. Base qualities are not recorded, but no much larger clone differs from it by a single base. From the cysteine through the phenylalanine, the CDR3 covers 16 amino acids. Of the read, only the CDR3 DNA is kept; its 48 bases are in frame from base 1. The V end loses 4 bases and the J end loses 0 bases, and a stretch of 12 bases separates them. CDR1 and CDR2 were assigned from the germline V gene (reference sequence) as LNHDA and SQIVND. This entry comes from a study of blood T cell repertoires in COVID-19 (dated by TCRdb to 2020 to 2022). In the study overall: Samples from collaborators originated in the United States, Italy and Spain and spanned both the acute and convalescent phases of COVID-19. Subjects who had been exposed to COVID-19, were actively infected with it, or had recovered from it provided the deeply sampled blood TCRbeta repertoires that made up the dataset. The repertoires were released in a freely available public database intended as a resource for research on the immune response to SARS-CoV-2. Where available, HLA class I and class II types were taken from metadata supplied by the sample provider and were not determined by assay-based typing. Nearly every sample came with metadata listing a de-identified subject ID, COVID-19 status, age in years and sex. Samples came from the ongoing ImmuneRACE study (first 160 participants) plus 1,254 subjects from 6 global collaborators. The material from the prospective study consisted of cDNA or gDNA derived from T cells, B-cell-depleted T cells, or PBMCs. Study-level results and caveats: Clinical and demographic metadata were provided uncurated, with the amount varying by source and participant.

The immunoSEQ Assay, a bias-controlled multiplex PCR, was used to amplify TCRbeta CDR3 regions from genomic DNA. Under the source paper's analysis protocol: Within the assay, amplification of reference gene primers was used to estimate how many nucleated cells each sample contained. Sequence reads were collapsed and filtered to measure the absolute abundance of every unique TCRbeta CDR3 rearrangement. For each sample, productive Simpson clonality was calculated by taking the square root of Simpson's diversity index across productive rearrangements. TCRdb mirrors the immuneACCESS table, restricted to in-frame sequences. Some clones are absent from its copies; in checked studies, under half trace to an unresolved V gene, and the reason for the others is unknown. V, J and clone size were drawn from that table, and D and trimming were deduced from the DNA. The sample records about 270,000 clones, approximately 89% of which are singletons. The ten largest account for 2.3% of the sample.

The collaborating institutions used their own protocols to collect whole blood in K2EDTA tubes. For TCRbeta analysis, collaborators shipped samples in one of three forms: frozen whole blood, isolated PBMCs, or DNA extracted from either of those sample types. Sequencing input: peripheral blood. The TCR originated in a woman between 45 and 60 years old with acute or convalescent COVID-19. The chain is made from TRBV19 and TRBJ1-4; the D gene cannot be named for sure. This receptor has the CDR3 CASSTRGYATNEKLFF. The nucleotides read TGTGCCAGTAGTACCCGCGGATATGCAACTAATGAAAAACTGTTTTTT.